This passage covers 29 T cell receptor beta chains from one sample sequenced in a study of OX40 agonist ivuxolimab in advanced cancers. Sequenced by immunoSEQ multiplex PCR; TCRdb stores in-frame clones only, minus some. This table has approximately 84,000 clones, roughly 92% appearing once. The sequencing here drew on CD4+ or CD8+ T cells sorted from blood, taken in a trial of the OX40 agonist ivuxolimab. These receptors were collected from an adult with an advanced solid tumor such as melanoma, head and neck, liver or kidney cancer.

The chain has TRBV11-2 and TRBJ1-2, with TRBD1 matching 8 bases. The CDR3 is 13 residues long. With V trimmed by 5 bases and J by 6 bases, 5 bases remained unmatched. Germline-derived CDR1 and CDR2 are SGHAT and FQNNGV. The CDR3 region is CASSRQTGDGYTF. CDR3 DNA: TGTGCCAGCAGCCGTCAGACAGGGGATGGCTACACCTTC.

The rearrangement uses TRBV5-1 and TRBJ2-3; the match to TRBD1 covers 7 bases. Trimming removed 4 bases from V and 2 bases from J; junction bases left unmatched: 7. The CDR3 extends over 15 amino acids. Looked up from germline, CDR1 is SGHRS and CDR2 is YFSETQ. In DNA, the CDR3 is TGCGCCAGCAGCGAGCCGGGACAGTTCACAGATACGCAGTATTTT. The encoded protein is CASSEPGQFTDTQYF.

The chain combines TRBV19 with TRBJ2-5, with D hard to call. The closer fit of TRBJ2-7 to the DNA end suggests the J call may be wrong. CDR1 is LNHDA and CDR2 is SQIVND in the germline V gene (reference sequence). This CDR3 comprises 13 residues. The CDR3: CASSIHGFYEQYF. The CDR3 DNA follows: TGTGCCAGTAGTATTCACGGCTTTTACGAGCAGTACTTC.

The V and J genes are TRBV23-1 and TRBJ2-6, with 10 positions matching TRBD1. TRBV23-1 is an ORF, with its function uncertain. Trimming removed 0 bases from V and 4 bases from J; junction bases left unmatched: 9. There are 19 residues in the CDR3. CDR3 amino acids: CASSQSGDRGRRGANVLTF. CDR3 coding DNA: TGCGCCAGCAGTCAATCTGGTGACAGGGGGCGGAGAGGGGCCAACGTCCTGACTTTC.

This chain connects TRBV27 to TRBJ2-2; D uncertain. Germline CDR1 is MNHEY and CDR2 is SMNVEV (reference sequence). V shed 5 bases and J shed 2 bases, with 6 bases lying between them. The CDR3 covers 13 residues. CDR3 residues: CASSPFNTGELFF. The CDR3 nucleotides are TGTGCCAGCAGTCCATTCAACACCGGGGAGCTGTTTTTT.

The CDR3 loop is CASSESIGRDNEQFF. The CDR3 DNA reads TGCGCCAGCAGTGAGTCCATCGGGAGGGACAATGAGCAGTTCTTC. V is TRBV10-2 and J is TRBJ2-1; TRBD2 agrees at 8 bases. J gave up 5 bases and V 0 bases, and 3 bases lay outside the gene matches. There are 15 residues in the CDR3. Germline V gene lookup returns CDR1 WSHSY and CDR2 SAAADI.

This chain uses TRBV5-1 with TRBJ2-2; D gene ambiguous. Germline-derived CDR1 and CDR2 are SGHRS and YFSETQ. V was cut by 0 bases and J by 2 bases, with 5 bases left in between. The CDR3 has 14 residues. The CDR3 DNA reads as TGCGCCAGCAGCTTGGTTGGTAACACCGGGGAGCTGTTTTTT. Translating it yields CASSLVGNTGELFF.

The V and J genes are TRBV9 and TRBJ1-1; 9 bases are shared with TRBD1. J gave up 1 base and V 0 bases, and 7 bases lay outside the gene matches. Germline lookup yields CDR1 SGDLS and CDR2 YYNGEE. The CDR3 length is 17 residues. The CDR3 DNA is TGTGCCAGCAGCGTAGAGGGGGGACAGGGAAAGAACACTGAAGCTTTCTTT. It encodes CASSVEGGQGKNTEAFF.

The J gene is TRBJ2-3, the V gene TRBV9; TRBD1 or TRBD2 may be the D gene (5 bases each). The V gene lost 4 bases and the J gene lost 3 bases, with 15 bases spanning the gap. The CDR3 length is 15 residues. Germline values: CDR1 SGDLS, CDR2 YYNGEE. CDR3 in DNA: TGTGCCAGCAGCCCTCGAGGGGCTTGGACAGATACGCAGTATTTT. Encoded protein: CASSPRGAWTDTQYF.

V is TRBV21-1 and J is TRBJ2-7. TRBV21-1 is reported as a pseudogene. This CDR3 region has 16 residues. DNA for the CDR3: TGTGCCAGCAGCAAATATCCCAGGGAGTCGCCCTACGAGCAGTACTTC. Amino acids: CASSKYPRESPYEQYF.

This clone was picked up one time. This rearrangement joins TRBV27 to TRBJ2-7; D possibly corresponds to TRBD1 (6 bases). The V end was cut by 4 bases, the J end by 3 bases, with 13 bases between. The V gene's germline CDR1 is MNHEY and CDR2 SMNVEV (reference sequence). The CDR3 has 14 residues. CDR3: CASSSRDTYYEQYF. Written as DNA, the CDR3 is TGTGCCAGCAGTTCCCGGGACACTTACTACGAGCAGTACTTC.

In its sample, this clone was seen once. The chain is built from TRBV29-1 and TRBJ2-7, with a weak D call TRBD2 (6 bases). CDR1 and CDR2 (germline): SQVTM, ANQGSEA. V lost 5 bases, J lost 3 bases, and 11 bases lay in between. There are 12 residues in the CDR3. CDR3: CSVLAGNYEQYF. The CDR3 region has the DNA TGCAGCGTTCTGGCGGGAAACTACGAGCAGTACTTC.

The chain joins TRBV19 to TRBJ2-7; TRBD1 aligns across 8 bases. CDR3 size: 14 residues. The germline V gene encodes CDR1 LNHDA and CDR2 SQIVND (reference sequence). The junction had 11 bases not matched to a gene; V was cut back by 10 bases and J by 3 bases. CDR3 loop: CATTPGGLGYEQYF. CDR3 in DNA: TGTGCCACCACTCCAGGGGGCTTGGGCTACGAGCAGTACTTC.

The V gene is TRBV23-1, the J gene TRBJ2-6; a weak D match, TRBD2 (5 bases). TRBV23-1 is sorted into the ORF group, with uncertain function. This CDR3 comprises 19 residues. The V end was cut by 2 bases, the J end by 2 bases, with 19 bases between. This CDR3 reads CASSQMRAGYSTGANVLTF. For the CDR3, the DNA is TGCGCCAGCAGTCAAATGAGGGCAGGTTACTCTACTGGGGCCAACGTCCTGACTTTC.

The chain couples TRBV10-1 to TRBJ1-1; 7 nucleotides line up with TRBD1. The V and J ends lost 7 bases and 3 bases, in that order; junction bases with no gene match: 20. The germline V gene encodes CDR1 WNHNN and CDR2 SYGVQD (reference sequence). The CDR3 extends over 18 amino acids. The CDR3 nucleotides are TGCGCCAGCACCCAAGTAACAGGGGCGTTCAAATCGGACACTGAAGCTTTCTTT. It yields the protein CASTQVTGAFKSDTEAFF.

The chain carries TRBV30 and TRBJ2-7; D perhaps matches TRBD1 (6 bases). CDR3 length: 15 residues. The V and J ends lost 7 bases and 2 bases respectively, with 21 bases between them. The V gene's germline CDR1 is GTSNPN and CDR2 SVGIG (reference sequence). CDR3 DNA: TGTGCCTCCACAATAAGGGGACAAAGCCCCTACGAGCAGTACTTC. Its translation is CASTIRGQSPYEQYF.

V usage is TRBV15 and J usage is TRBJ1-1; no clear D. The CDR3 extends over 13 amino acids. From germline, CDR1 is LNHNV and CDR2 YYDKDF (reference sequence). V was trimmed by 8 bases and J by 3 bases, leaving 13 bases between them. This CDR3 is CATAEGTHTEAFF. CDR3 sequence (DNA): TGTGCCACCGCTGAGGGTACCCACACTGAAGCTTTCTTT.

The chain has TRBV7-9 and TRBJ2-2; D call uncertain. CDR3 length: 12 residues. CDR1 and CDR2 from the germline V gene are SEHNR and FQNEAQ (reference sequence). The ends were cut back, 1 base at V and 5 bases at J, with 2 bases in the middle. CDR3 sequence (DNA): TGTGCCAGCAGCTTAGGAACCGGGGAGCTGTTTTTT. Amino acids: CASSLGTGELFF.

The chain couples TRBV5-8 to TRBJ1-1; possible D gene TRBD1, 5 bases. Germline CDR1 and CDR2: SGHTS and YDEGEE. Trimming removed 0 bases from V and 11 bases from J, with 14 bases in between. The CDR3 runs to 13 residues. The CDR3, as DNA: TGTGCCAGCAGCTTGGGAGGGCCCGGGGGGGCTTTCTTT. It encodes CASSLGGPGGAFF. Full variable domain (remainder filled in from reference TRBV5-8 and TRBJ1-1): EAGVTQSPTHLIKTRGQQATLRCSPISGHTSVYWYQQALGLGLQFLLWYDEGEERNRGNFPPRFSGRQFPNYSSELNVNALELEDSALYLCASSLGGPGGAFFGQGTRLTVV.

The chain joins TRBV27 to TRBJ2-1, with D tentatively TRBD1 (8 bases). Germline loops: CDR1 MNHEY, CDR2 SMNVEV (reference sequence). This CDR3 has 18 residues. Trimming removed 5 bases at V and 3 bases at J, with 23 bases between. CDR3 in DNA: TGTGCCAGCAGTCCACCCTACGTGGACAGGGACTACTACAATGAGCAGTTCTTC. Its protein is CASSPPYVDRDYYNEQFF.

This chain links TRBV9 with TRBJ1-2; D is uncertain. The germline V gene encodes CDR1 SGDLS and CDR2 YYNGEE. The ends were cut back, 6 bases at V and 7 bases at J, with 16 bases in the middle. The CDR3 loop spans 13 amino acids. CDR3 DNA sequence: TGTGCCAGCAACCCCGCCCCGGCGGGTGGCTACACCTTC. Its protein is CASNPAPAGGYTF.

The genes are TRBV2 and TRBJ2-3, with D unclear. V was trimmed by 7 bases and J by 0 bases, leaving 14 bases between them. The CDR3 contains 15 residues. Germline CDR1 is SNHLY and CDR2 is FYNNEI. Written as DNA, the CDR3 is TGTGCCAGCAAGGAGTATCCAAGGAGCACAGATACGCAGTATTTT. The encoded protein is CASKEYPRSTDTQYF.

The chain uses TRBV19 and TRBJ2-5, with 9 bases aligning to TRBD1. From germline, CDR1 is LNHDA and CDR2 SQIVND (reference sequence). The junction had 11 bases not matched to a gene; V was cut back by 10 bases and J by 2 bases. This CDR3 has 15 amino acids. The CDR3 here is CATSPGTGRQETQYF. CDR3 in DNA: TGTGCCACGAGCCCCGGGACAGGGAGACAAGAGACCCAGTACTTC.

V usage is TRBV5-4 and J usage is TRBJ2-5; tentative D call: TRBD2 (5 bases). Between the trimmed V and J ends, which lost 3 bases and 2 bases, there was a span of 11 bases. Germline loops: CDR1 SGHNT, CDR2 YYREEE (reference sequence). The length of the CDR3 is 14 residues. CDR3 bases: TGTGCCAGCAGCTACGGGCGGGTTCAAGAGACCCAGTACTTC. This gives the protein CASSYGRVQETQYF.

This clone was counted once. This specimen includes other DNA sequences encoding the same CDR3. This chain connects TRBV27 to TRBJ2-7; 12 positions agree with TRBD2. After removal of 3 bases from V and 4 bases from J, the junction contained 1 base not matched to a gene. Germline V CDR1 and CDR2: MNHEY, SMNVEV (reference sequence). The CDR3 consists of 14 residues. CDR3 region: CASSLGLAGYEQYF. Here the CDR3 DNA reads TGTGCCAGCAGTTTGGGACTAGCGGGTTACGAGCAGTACTTC.

This chain uses TRBV7-6 with TRBJ2-5; TRBD1 matches 7 bases. The CDR3 length is 16 residues. V lost 0 bases, J lost 4 bases, and 8 bases stayed unmatched. Germline assignment: CDR1 SGHVS and CDR2 FNYEAQ. This chain's CDR3 is CASSLADRETGETQYF. DNA for the CDR3: TGTGCCAGCAGCTTAGCAGACAGGGAAACGGGAGAGACCCAGTACTTC.

This chain connects TRBV30 to TRBJ1-5; D may be TRBD1 (6 bases). V shed 5 bases and J shed 2 bases, with 13 bases lying between them. The germline V gene encodes CDR1 GTSNPN and CDR2 SVGIG (reference sequence). The CDR3 length is 14 residues. The CDR3 coding sequence is TGTGCCTGGGGAACAGGGATCGGCAATCAGCCCCAGCATTTT. This gives the protein CAWGTGIGNQPQHF.

CDR3 protein: CASSLKVDGNTEAFF. CDR3 coding DNA: TGCGCCAGCAGCCTTAAAGTGGATGGGAACACTGAAGCTTTCTTT. The J gene is TRBJ1-1, the V gene TRBV4-1; no reliable D call. Germline V lookup: CDR1 MGHRA, CDR2 YSYEKL. The CDR3 is 15 residues long. Deletions cut 4 bases from V and 1 base from J, with 13 bases between.

The chain recombines TRBV28 with TRBJ1-1; TRBD1 aligns across 11 bases. With V trimmed by 3 bases and J by 2 bases, 8 bases remained unmatched. The CDR3 length is 17 residues. Germline assignment: CDR1 MDHEN and CDR2 SYDVKM. In nucleotides, the CDR3 is TGTGCCAGCAGTTTGTCCCCGGACAGGGGGCGAAACACTGAAGCTTTCTTT. Amino acids: CASSLSPDRGRNTEAFF.